The sequence of this T cell receptor beta chain was determined in a study of CD8+CD57+ T cells in acquired aplastic anemia. At the level of the study: Recorded DNA amounts for sorted CD4+ and CD8+ cells had an average of approximately 3 ug. The average read count for CD4+ cells in healthy donors was 10 million to 11 million.

Comments on this clonotype: No antigen is known for it.

The CDR3 runs 15 residues. CDR1 LNHDA and CDR2 SQIVND come from the germline V gene (reference sequence). V trimming: 5 bases; J trimming: 1 base; junction bases outside the gene matches: 4. Overall study results and limits: The CD8+ Simpson's diversity of patients and controls was not significantly different. The study identified twenty-nine CD8+ CDR3 sequences shared by patients and controls.

The template used for profiling TCR beta VDJ and CDR3 was genomic DNA. TCRdb recomputed calls from the reads with MiXCR, one row per CDR3 protein. The data show roughly 190,000 distinct CDR3 sequences, with around 59% seen just once and 16% held by the top ten. The chain joins TRBV19 to TRBJ1-2; 10 nucleotides agree with TRBD1. Material for sequencing was sorted CD4+, CD8+, or CD8+CD57+ T cells (not recorded which) from PBMCs. The clonotype originates from a human donor in good health, serving as a control. In DNA form, the CDR3 reads TGTGCCAGTAGTGTTGGGACAGGGGATAACTATGGCTACACCTTC. Its translation: CASSVGTGDNYGYTF.